A selection of T cell receptor beta chains follows, all from one sample in a study of blood T cell repertoires in COVID-19. Only in-frame clones appear in the TCRdb table, and some are missing; sequencing was by immunoSEQ multiplex PCR. Counted here are more than 300,000 clones, approximately 90% occurring once; the ten biggest clones make up 1.2%. Sequencing was carried out using PBMCs or T cells enriched from blood (not recorded which). Every receptor here comes from a woman between 18 and 30 years old who had recovered from COVID-19. Each CDR3 is given with its conserved first and last residue. D genes are given only for firm matches. Rows give clone size only sometimes, using once, few, many, or a class for an expanded clone.

TGTGCCATCAGTGAGGGTAGCGGATTCCCTAGCACAGATACGCAGTATTTT	CAISEGSGFPSTDTQYF	.	.	TRBV10-3	TRBJ2-3
TGTGCCAGCTCACCGTCGCTTACGCAGGTAGCTTTCTTT	CASSPSLTQVAFF	.	.	TRBV18	TRBJ1-1
TGTGCCATCAGTGCATCAGGGCTACCCTACGAGCAGTACTTC	CAISASGLPYEQYF	.	.	TRBV10-3	TRBJ2-7
TGTGCCAGCAGCTTACAAGGTACAGAGGAAGCTTTCTTT	CASSLQGTEEAFF	.	.	TRBV11-3	TRBJ1-1
TGTGCCAGCAGCTCCCGGGGTGCTCAAAAAAGCTCCTACGAGCAGTACTTC	CASSSRGAQKSSYEQYF	.	.	TRBV7-2	TRBJ2-7
TGTGCCAGCAGCCGATTTGGATTTAATACGAGGTACAATGAGCAGTTCTTC	CASSRFGFNTRYNEQFF	.	.	TRBV9	TRBJ2-1
TGCAGCGTTGAATGGGGACAGGGAGCAACTGAAGCTTTCTTT	CSVEWGQGATEAFF	.	TRBD1	TRBV29-1	TRBJ1-1
TGTGCCAGCAGCTTAGCCCGACAGGGTGAAGCTTTCTTT	CASSLARQGEAFF	.	TRBD1	TRBV7-9	TRBJ1-1
TGCGCCAGCAGCCCACGGACTAGAAGGGAAGAGACCCAGTACTTC	CASSPRTRREETQYF	.	TRBD2	TRBV5-1	TRBJ2-5
TGTGCCAGCAGCGTAGAAGGTGTGACCCGGGGGGAGCAGTACTTC	CASSVEGVTRGEQYF	.	.	TRBV9	TRBJ2-7
TGCGCCAGCAGCCAGGCTAATCAGGGTGGAGGCAATCAGCCCCAGCATTTT	CASSQANQGGGNQPQHF	.	.	TRBV4-1	TRBJ1-5
TGTGCCTGGAGTGTCGGACAGCTCGATGGGGAAAAACTGTTTTTT	CAWSVGQLDGEKLFF	.	.	TRBV30	TRBJ1-4
TGCAGTGCTAGTACCAGGGGGCCCGGACAGCCCCAGCATTTT	CSASTRGPGQPQHF	few	TRBD1	TRBV20-1	TRBJ1-5
TGTGCCAGCAGTGAAGCGCTTCCCGGGAGGAACACTGAAGCTTTCTTT	CASSEALPGRNTEAFF	.	.	TRBV6-1	TRBJ1-1
TGTGCCAGCAGCCAAGGACAGGGGGCGATCGATGAGCAGTTCTTC	CASSQGQGAIDEQFF	.	TRBD1	TRBV3-1/TRBV3-2	TRBJ2-1